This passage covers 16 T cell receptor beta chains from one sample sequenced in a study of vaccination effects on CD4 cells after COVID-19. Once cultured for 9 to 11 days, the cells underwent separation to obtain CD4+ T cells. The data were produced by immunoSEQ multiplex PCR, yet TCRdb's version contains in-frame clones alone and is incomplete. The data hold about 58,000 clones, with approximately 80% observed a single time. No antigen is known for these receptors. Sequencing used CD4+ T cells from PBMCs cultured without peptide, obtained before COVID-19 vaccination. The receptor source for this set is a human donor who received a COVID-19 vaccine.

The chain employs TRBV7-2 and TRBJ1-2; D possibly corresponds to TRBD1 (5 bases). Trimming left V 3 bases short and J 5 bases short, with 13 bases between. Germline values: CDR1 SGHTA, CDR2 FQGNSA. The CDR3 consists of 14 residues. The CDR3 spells CASSLEIDSYGYTF. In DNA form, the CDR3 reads TGTGCCAGCAGCTTGGAGATCGACAGTTATGGCTACACCTTC.

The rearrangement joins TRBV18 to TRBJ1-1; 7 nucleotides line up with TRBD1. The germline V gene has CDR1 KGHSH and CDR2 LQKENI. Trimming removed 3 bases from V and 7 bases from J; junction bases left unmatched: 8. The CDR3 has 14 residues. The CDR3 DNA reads TGTGCCAGCTCACCCGGGACAGTAAAGAGTGAAGCTTTCTTT. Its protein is CASSPGTVKSEAFF.

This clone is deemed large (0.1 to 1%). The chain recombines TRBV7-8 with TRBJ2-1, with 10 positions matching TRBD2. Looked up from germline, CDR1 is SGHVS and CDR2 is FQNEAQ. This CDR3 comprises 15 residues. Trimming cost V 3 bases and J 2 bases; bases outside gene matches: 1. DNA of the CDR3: TGTGCCAGCAGCTTTAGCGGGGGGCCCTACAATGAGCAGTTCTTC. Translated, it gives CASSFSGGPYNEQFF.

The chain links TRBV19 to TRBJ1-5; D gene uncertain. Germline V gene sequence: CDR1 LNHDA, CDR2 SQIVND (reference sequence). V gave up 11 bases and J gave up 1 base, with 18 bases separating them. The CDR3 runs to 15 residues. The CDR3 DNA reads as TGTGCCTCGTCAGAAAACTGGGGAAGCAATCAGCCCCAGCATTTT. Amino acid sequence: CASSENWGSNQPQHF. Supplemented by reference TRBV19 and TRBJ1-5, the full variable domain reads DGGITQSPKYLFRKEGQNVTLSCEQNLNHDAMYWYRQDPGQGLRLIYYSQIVNDFQKGDIAEGYSVSREKKESFPLTVTSAQKNPTAFYLCASSENWGSNQPQHFGDGTRLSIL.

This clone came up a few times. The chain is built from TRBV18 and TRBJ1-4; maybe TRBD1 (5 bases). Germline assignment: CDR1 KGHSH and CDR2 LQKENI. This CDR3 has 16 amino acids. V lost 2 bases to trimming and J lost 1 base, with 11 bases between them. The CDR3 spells CASSPRQMLTNEKLFF. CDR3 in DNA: TGTGCCAGCTCACCAAGACAGATGTTAACTAATGAAAAACTGTTTTTT.

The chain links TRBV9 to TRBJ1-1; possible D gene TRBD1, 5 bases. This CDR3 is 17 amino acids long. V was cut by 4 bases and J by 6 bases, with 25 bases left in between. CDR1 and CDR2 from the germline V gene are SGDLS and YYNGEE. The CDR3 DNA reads TGTGCCAGCAGCCCAGCTGGTTTCGGCAGGGTGGAATCTGAAGCTTTCTTT. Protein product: CASSPAGFGRVESEAFF. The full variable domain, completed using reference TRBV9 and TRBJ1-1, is DSGVTQTPKHLITATGQRVTLRCSPRSGDLSVYWYQQSLDQGLQFLIQYYNGEERAKGNILERFSAQQFPDLHSELNLSSLELGDSALYFCASSPAGFGRVESEAFFGQGTRLTVV.

The CDR3 sequence: CASTSGHNEQFF. For the CDR3, the DNA is TGTGCCAGCACCTCGGGCCACAATGAGCAGTTCTTC. The chain uses TRBV28 and TRBJ2-1; D gene ambiguous. V was trimmed by 7 bases and J by 5 bases, leaving 9 bases between them. The CDR3 totals 12 residues. Germline loops: CDR1 MDHEN, CDR2 SYDVKM.

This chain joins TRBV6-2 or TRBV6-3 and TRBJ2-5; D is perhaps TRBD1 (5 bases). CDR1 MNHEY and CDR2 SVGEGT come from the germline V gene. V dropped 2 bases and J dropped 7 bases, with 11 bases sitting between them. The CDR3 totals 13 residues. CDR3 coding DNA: TGTGCCAGCAGTTACGGCCAGGGCGGGACCCAGTACTTC. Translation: CASSYGQGGTQYF.

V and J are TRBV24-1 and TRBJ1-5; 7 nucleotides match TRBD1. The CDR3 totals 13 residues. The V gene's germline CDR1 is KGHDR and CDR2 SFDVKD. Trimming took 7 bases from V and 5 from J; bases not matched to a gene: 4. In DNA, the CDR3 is TGTGCCACCAGCCAAGGGGGCCATCAGCCCCAGCATTTT. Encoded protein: CATSQGGHQPQHF.

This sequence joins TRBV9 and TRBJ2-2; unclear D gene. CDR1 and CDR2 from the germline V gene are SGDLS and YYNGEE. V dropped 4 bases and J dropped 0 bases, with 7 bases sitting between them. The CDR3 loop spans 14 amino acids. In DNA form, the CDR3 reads TGTGCCAGCAGCTCTGCGTCGAACACCGGGGAGCTGTTTTTT. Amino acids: CASSSASNTGELFF.

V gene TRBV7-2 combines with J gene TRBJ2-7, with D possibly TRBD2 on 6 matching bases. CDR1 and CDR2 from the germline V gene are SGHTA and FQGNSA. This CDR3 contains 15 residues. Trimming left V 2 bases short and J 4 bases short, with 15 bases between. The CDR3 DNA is TGTGCCAGCAGCTTAAGGTCGGGACGGGGGTACGAGCAGTACGTC. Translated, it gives CASSLRSGRGYEQYV.

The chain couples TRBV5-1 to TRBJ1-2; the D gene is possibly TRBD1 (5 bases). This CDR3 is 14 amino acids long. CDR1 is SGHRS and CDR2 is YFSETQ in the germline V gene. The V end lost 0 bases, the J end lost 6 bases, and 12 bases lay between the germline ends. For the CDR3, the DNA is TGCGCCAGCAGCTTGGATCGGGGCCCCGATGGCTACACCTTC. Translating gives CASSLDRGPDGYTF.

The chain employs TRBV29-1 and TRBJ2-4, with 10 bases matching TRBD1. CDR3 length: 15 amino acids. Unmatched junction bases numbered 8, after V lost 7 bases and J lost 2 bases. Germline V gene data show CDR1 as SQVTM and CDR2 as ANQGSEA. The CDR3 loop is CSALDRGMTKNIQYF. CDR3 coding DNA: TGCAGCGCGCTGGACAGGGGGATGACCAAAAACATTCAGTACTTC.

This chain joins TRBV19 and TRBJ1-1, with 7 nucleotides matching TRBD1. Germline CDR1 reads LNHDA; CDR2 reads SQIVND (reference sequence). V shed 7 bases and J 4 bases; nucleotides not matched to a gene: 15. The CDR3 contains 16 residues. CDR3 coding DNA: TGTGCCAGTACCCAAGGGGGCGGTTGGGTGGGCACTGAAGCTTTCTTT. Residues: CASTQGGGWVGTEAFF.

The CDR3 DNA is TGCGCCAGCAGCTTGGCCGGTGGGGAGAACACTGAAGCTTTCTTT. It codes for CASSLAGGENTEAFF. The chain recombines TRBV5-1 with TRBJ1-1, with unresolved D. In germline, CDR1 is SGHRS, CDR2 YFSETQ. The CDR3 has 15 residues. V lost 0 bases and J lost 1, with 10 bases in between.

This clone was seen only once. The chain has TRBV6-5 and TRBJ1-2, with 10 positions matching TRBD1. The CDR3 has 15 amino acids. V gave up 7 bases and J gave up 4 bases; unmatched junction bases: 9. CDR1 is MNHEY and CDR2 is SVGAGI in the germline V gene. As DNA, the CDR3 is TGTGCCAGCACTGGGGGGGGGACAGGGGCCTATGGCTACACCTTC. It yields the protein CASTGGGTGAYGYTF.